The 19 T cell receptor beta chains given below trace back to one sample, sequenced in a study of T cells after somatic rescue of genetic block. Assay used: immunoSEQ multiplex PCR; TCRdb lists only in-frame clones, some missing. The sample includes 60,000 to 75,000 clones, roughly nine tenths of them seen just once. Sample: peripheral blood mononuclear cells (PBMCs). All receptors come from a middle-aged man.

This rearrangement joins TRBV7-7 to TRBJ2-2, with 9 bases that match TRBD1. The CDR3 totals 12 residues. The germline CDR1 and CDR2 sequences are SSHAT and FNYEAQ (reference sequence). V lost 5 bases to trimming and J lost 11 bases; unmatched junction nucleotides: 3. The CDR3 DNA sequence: TGTGCCAGCAGCCCAACAGGGGGCGAGCTGTTTTTT. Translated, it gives CASSPTGGELFF. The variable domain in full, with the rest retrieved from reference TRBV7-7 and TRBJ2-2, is GAGVSQSPRYKVTKRGQDVTLRCDPISSHATLYWYQQALGQGPEFLTYFNYEAQPDKSGLPSDRFSAERPEGSISTLTIQRTEQRDSAMYRCASSPTGGELFFGEGSRLTVL.

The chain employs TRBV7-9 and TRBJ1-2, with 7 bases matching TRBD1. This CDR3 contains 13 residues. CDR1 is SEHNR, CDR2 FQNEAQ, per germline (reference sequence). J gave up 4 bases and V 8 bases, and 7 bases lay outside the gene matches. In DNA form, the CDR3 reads TGTGCCAGCGGGGAACAGGGGATCTATGGCTACACCTTC. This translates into CASGEQGIYGYTF.

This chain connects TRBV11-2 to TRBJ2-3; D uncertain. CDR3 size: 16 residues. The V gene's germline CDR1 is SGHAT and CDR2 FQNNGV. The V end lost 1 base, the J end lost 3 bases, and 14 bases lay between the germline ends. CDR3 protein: CASSLVPIARTDTQYF. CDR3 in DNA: TGTGCCAGCAGCTTAGTTCCAATTGCAAGGACAGATACGCAGTATTTT. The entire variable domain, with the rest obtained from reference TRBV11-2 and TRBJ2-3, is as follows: EAGVAQSPRYKIIEKRQSVAFWCNPISGHATLYWYQQILGQGPKLLIQFQNNGVVDDSQLPKDRFSAERLKGVDSTLKIQPAKLEDSAVYLCASSLVPIARTDTQYFGPGTRLTVL.

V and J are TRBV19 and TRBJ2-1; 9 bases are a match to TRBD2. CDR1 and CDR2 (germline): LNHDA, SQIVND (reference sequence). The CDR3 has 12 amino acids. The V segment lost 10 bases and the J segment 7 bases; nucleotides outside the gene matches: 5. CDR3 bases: TGTGCCACCGGACTAGCGAGTAATGAGCAGTTCTTC. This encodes CATGLASNEQFF.

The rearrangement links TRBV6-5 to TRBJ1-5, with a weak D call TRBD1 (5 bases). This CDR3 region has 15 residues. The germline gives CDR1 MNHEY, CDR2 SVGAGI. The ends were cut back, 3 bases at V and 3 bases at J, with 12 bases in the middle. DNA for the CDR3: TGTGCCAGCAGTTATGCGGGGGGACTCAATCAGCCCCAGCATTTT. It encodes CASSYAGGLNQPQHF.

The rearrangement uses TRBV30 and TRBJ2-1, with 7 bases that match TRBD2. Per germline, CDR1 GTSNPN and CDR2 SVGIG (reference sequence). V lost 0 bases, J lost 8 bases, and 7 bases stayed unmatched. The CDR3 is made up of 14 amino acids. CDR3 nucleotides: TGTGCCTGGAGTGTGGTCGGGGGGTGGGATGAGCAGTTCTTC. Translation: CAWSVVGGWDEQFF.

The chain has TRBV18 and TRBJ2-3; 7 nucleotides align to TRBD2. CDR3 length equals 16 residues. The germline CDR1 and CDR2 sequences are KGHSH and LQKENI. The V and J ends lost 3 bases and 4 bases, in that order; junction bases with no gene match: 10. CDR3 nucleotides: TGTGCCAGCTCACCGAGCGTGGCGGGAGAGGCAGATACGCAGTATTTT. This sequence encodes CASSPSVAGEADTQYF.

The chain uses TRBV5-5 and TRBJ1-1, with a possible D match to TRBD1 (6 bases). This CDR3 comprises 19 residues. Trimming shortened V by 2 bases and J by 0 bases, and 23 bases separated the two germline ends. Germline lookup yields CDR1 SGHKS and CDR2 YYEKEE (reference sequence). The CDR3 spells CASSFREGVLQYMNTEAFF. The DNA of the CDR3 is TGTGCCAGCAGCTTTAGAGAGGGGGTCCTTCAATACATGAACACTGAAGCTTTCTTT.

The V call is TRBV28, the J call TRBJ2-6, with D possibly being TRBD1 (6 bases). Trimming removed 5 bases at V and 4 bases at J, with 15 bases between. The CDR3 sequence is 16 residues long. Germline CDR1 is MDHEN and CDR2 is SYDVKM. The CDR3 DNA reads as TGTGCCAGCAGTCACAGGGTAATAGCGGGGGCCAACGTCCTGACTTTC. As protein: CASSHRVIAGANVLTF.

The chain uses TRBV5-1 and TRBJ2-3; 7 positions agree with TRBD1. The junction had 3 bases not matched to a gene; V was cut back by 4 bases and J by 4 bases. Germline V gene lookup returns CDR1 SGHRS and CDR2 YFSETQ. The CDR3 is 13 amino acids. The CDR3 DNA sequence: TGCGCCAGCAGCGTTACAGGGGCAGATACGCAGTATTTT. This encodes CASSVTGADTQYF.

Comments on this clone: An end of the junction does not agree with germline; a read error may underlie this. The CDR3 sequence: CASTTRTATATQYF. The CDR3 coding sequence is TGTGCCAGCACTACGCGGACAGCTACAGCTACGCAGTATTTT. This chain uses TRBV2 with TRBJ2-3, with a tentative D call TRBD1 (6 bases). The CDR3 is 14 amino acids. Germline assignment: CDR1 SNHLY and CDR2 FYNNEI.

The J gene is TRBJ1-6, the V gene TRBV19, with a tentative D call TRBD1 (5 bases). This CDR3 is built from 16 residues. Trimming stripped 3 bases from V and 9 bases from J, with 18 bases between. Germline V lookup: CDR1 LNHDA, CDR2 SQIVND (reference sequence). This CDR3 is CASSIYLPQGASPLHF. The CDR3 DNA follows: TGTGCCAGTAGTATTTATCTGCCGCAGGGCGCTTCACCCCTCCACTTT. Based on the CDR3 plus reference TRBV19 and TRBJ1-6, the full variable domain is DGGITQSPKYLFRKEGQNVTLSCEQNLNHDAMYWYRQDPGQGLRLIYYSQIVNDFQKGDIAEGYSVSREKKESFPLTVTSAQKNPTAFYLCASSIYLPQGASPLHFGNGTRLTVT.

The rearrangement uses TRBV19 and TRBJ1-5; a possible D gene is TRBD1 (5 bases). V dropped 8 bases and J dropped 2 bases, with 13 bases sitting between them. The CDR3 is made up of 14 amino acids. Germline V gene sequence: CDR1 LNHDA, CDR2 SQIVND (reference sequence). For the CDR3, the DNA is TGTGCCAGTCAAGTAGGAGGGGGCAATCAGCCCCAGCATTTT. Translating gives CASQVGGGNQPQHF.

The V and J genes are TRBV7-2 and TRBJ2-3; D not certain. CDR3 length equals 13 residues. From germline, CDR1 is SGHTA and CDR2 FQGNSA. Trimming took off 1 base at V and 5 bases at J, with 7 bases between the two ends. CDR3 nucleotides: TGTGCCAGCAGCTTAGTGTTTTTAGATACGCAGTATTTT. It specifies CASSLVFLDTQYF.

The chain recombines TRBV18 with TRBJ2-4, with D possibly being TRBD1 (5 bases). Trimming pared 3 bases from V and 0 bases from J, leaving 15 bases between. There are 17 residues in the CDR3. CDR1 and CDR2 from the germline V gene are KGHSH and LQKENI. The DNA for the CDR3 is TGTGCCAGCTCACCCTCTCGGACATTCCTAGCCAAAAACATTCAGTACTTC. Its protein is CASSPSRTFLAKNIQYF.

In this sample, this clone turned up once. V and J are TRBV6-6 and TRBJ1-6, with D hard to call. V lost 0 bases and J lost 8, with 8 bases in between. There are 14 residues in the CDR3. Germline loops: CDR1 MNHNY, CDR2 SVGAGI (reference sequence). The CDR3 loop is CASSYSKNYSPLHF. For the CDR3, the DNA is TGTGCCAGCAGTTACTCGAAAAACTATTCACCCCTCCACTTT.

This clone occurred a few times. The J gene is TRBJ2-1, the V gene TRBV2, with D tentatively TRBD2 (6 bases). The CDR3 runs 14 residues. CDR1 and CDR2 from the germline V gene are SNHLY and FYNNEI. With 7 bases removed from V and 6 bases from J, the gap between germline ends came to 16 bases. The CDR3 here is CASMRDGAGNEQFF. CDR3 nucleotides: TGTGCCAGCATGCGGGACGGGGCCGGCAATGAGCAGTTCTTC.

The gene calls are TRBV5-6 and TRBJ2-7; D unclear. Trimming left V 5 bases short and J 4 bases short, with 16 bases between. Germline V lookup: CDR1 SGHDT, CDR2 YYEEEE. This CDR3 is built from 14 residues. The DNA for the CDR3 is TGTGCCAGCAGTACGAAGGGTCTTTATTACGAGCAGTACTTC. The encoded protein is CASSTKGLYYEQYF.

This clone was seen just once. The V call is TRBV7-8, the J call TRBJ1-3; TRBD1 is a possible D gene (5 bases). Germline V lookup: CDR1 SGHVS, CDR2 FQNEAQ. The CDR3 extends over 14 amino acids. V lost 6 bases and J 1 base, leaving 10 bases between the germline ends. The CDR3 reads CASSLSGSGNTIYF. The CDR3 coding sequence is TGTGCCAGCAGTTTATCAGGGTCTGGAAACACCATATATTTT.